The rows below give T cell receptor beta chains drawn from one sample of a study of regulatory T cells in long-lasting Graves disease. TCRdb called the multiplex PCR reads again in MiXCR, with one record for every CDR3 protein. The data contain around 400,000 distinct CDR3 sequences, about 16% of them singletons. Source: peripheral blood mononuclear cells (PBMCs), taken at new diagnosis, from a patient treated with antithyroid drugs. The receptors shown here come from a female donor with Graves disease. Both conserved end residues are part of each CDR3. The D gene is left open where the match is weak. Expanded clones are given a class, and other clones once, few, many or no size at all.

TRBJ1-5 TRBV2 - many TGTGCCAGCAGCTGGGGGACGGATAGCAATCAGCCCCAGCATTTT CASSWGTDSNQPQHF
TRBJ2-1 TRBV5-1 - many TGTGCCAGCAGCTCTAGCAATGAGCAGTTCTTC CASSSSNEQFF
TRBJ2-7 TRBV20-1 TRBD2 few TGCAGCTTACTCCCGGGACTAGCGGGAACCCCCTCCTACGAGCAGTACTTC CSLLPGLAGTPSYEQYF
TRBJ2-7 TRBV20-1 - many TGCAGTGCTAGCAATACAGGGAACTACGAGCAGTACTTC CSASNTGNYEQYF
TRBJ1-5 TRBV7-2 - few TGTGCCAGCGGTCAGTTCAATCAGCCCCAGCATTTT CASGQFNQPQHF
TRBJ1-2 TRBV7-8 - many TGTGCCAGCAGCTTAGGGACAATAAGTATTAACTATGGCTACACCTTC CASSLGTISINYGYTF
TRBJ2-3 TRBV20-1 - - TGCAGTGCTAGAGATGCAGTCAGCACAGATACGCAGTATTTT CSARDAVSTDTQYF
TRBJ1-2 TRBV28 - many TGTGCCAGCAGTTTAGGGGGGGCCCTATCAGCCTATGGCTACACCTTC CASSLGGALSAYGYTF
TRBJ2-1 TRBV28 TRBD2 many TGTGCCAGCAGTCCCTCCGGGACTAGCAGAAGAGGATGGCAGTTCTTC CASSPSGTSRRGWQFF
TRBJ2-1 TRBV27 TRBD2 many TGTGCCAGCAGCCCCGCCCCAGCGGGGGGGCTCAACAATGAGCAGTTCTTC CASSPAPAGGLNNEQFF
TRBJ1-1 TRBV5-1 - - TGCGCCAGCAGCTCGGACCCCGGGTGGAGGAACACTGAAGCTTTCTTT CASSSDPGWRNTEAFF
TRBJ2-7 TRBV18 TRBD1 - TGTGCCAGCTCACCAATGGGGACAGGGGGCCGGAGGGAGCAGTACTTC CASSPMGTGGRREQYF
TRBJ1-3 TRBV10-3 - few TGTGCCATCAGAGAAGGGGGAAACACCATATATTTT CAIREGGNTIYF
TRBJ2-1 TRBV28 TRBD2 many TGTGCCAGCAGCTTCAACCCACTAGCGGCCTTCTCCTACAATGAGCAGTTCTTC CASSFNPLAAFSYNEQFF
TRBJ1-2 TRBV6-1 - many TGTGCCAGCACCGTAGGCGCCCATTATGGCTACACCTTC CASTVGAHYGYTF
TRBJ2-1 TRBV27 - many TGTGCCAGCACCGACTGGAGCCACGAGCAGTTCTTC CASTDWSHEQFF
TRBJ2-5 TRBV20-1 TRBD2 many TGCAGTGCCCCCGGGACTAGCGGGGGGGTCAGAGAGACCCAGTACTTC CSAPGTSGGVRETQYF
TRBJ2-7 TRBV6-2/TRBV6-3 - many TGTGCCAGCAGGGAGGCGGGATCTTACGACGAGCAGTACTTC CASREAGSYDEQYF
TRBJ2-2 TRBV24-1 - many TGTGCCACCAGTGATTCGGCACGAAGTACCGGGGAGCTGTTTTTT CATSDSARSTGELFF
TRBJ1-2 TRBV5-5 - - TGTGCCAGCAGCCGAATGCAGGATAACTATGGCTACACCTTC CASSRMQDNYGYTF
TRBJ2-2 TRBV29-1 - few TGCAGCGTTCGGGCTGACACCGGGGAGCTGTTTTTT CSVRADTGELFF
TRBJ2-2 TRBV5-1 TRBD2 many TGCGCCAGCAACCTCGGATCGGGGGGGGCCGGGGAGCTGTTTTTT CASNLGSGGAGELFF
TRBJ1-4 TRBV12-3/TRBV12-4 TRBD1 many TGTGCCAGCAGTGAGACAGGGCGGGGGAATGAAAAACTGTTTTTT CASSETGRGNEKLFF
TRBJ2-7 TRBV28 - many TGTGCCAGCAGTTATGTGCCTGCCCGGGGGCCTAGCTCCTACGAGCAGTACTTC CASSYVPARGPSSYEQYF
TRBJ2-7 TRBV10-3 TRBD2 many TGTGCCATCAGTGAGGGGACTAGCGGCTACGAGCAGTACTTC CAISEGTSGYEQYF
TRBJ2-1 TRBV6-1 TRBD1 many TGTGCCAGCAGTCGGGACAGGGGGCGACGCAATGAGCAGTTCTTC CASSRDRGRRNEQFF
TRBJ2-3 TRBV9 - - TGTGCCAACGACCGGGGAGATACGCAGTATTTT CANDRGDTQYF
TRBJ1-3 TRBV2 - - TGTGCCAGCAGTGAAATCGAGGGGTTTTCTGGAAACACCATATATTTT CASSEIEGFSGNTIYF
TRBJ2-6 TRBV19 - - TGTGCCAGTAGTCCCCGCGAAGCTGGGGCCAACGTCCTGACTTTC CASSPREAGANVLTF
TRBJ1-1 TRBV6-1 - - TGTGCCAGCAGACCCGCGACAGCAAACACTGAAGCTTTCTTT CASRPATANTEAFF
TRBJ2-5 TRBV29-1 TRBD1 many TGCAGCGCCCAGGGGGCCAGACAAGAGACCCAGTACTTC CSAQGARQETQYF
TRBJ2-3 TRBV29-1 - - TGCAGCGGGGACGGCACAGATACGCAGTATTTT CSGDGTDTQYF
TRBJ2-1 TRBV5-5 TRBD2 many TGTGCCAGCAGCTTGATGCTTCGCGGGGGTTTGAATGAGCAGTTCTTC CASSLMLRGGLNEQFF
TRBJ1-1 TRBV3-1 - many TGTGCCAGCAGCCGGTACCGGGACCTCTACGTTGAAGCTTTCTTT CASSRYRDLYVEAFF
TRBJ2-3 TRBV24-1 TRBD2 many TGTGCCACCAGTGACTCCCTAGCGGGGAGAAGCACAGATACGCAGTATTTT CATSDSLAGRSTDTQYF
TRBJ2-5 TRBV3-1 - many TGTGCCAGCAGCCAAGCACTCCTAAAGGGGGAGACCCAGTACTTC CASSQALLKGETQYF
TRBJ1-1 TRBV20-1 - many TGCAGTGCCCACTTAAGTGAAGCTTTCTTT CSAHLSEAFF
TRBJ1-4 TRBV6-1 - many TGTGCCAGCAGTGAAGAAGCGATTGGCGCGTGGGGATTTAATGAAAAACTGTTTTTT CASSEEAIGAWGFNEKLFF
TRBJ2-7 TRBV5-4 - - TGTGCCAGCAGCTTGGAGGTAGAGCAGTACTTC CASSLEVEQYF
TRBJ2-6 TRBV7-2 - many TGTGCCAGCAGCTTAAGGGACGCCGGGACGCCTTGGATTGGGGCCAACGTCCTGACTTTC CASSLRDAGTPWIGANVLTF
TRBJ1-6 TRBV7-9 - few TGTGCCAGCAGCCTTGGACAGCCTAATTCACCCCTCCACTTT CASSLGQPNSPLHF
TRBJ2-1 TRBV24-1 - many TGTGCCACCAGTGAGGGTAAGGCTTCCCGTATCTCCTACAATGAGCAGTTCTTC CATSEGKASRISYNEQFF
TRBJ1-3 TRBV9 - - TGTGCCAGCAGCGTAGGATCGGGGGCTATAGACACCATATATTTT CASSVGSGAIDTIYF
TRBJ2-1 TRBV15 TRBD1 many TGTGCCACCACCTCGGACAGGGGTTCCTACAATGAGCAGTTCTTC CATTSDRGSYNEQFF
TRBJ2-1 TRBV9 - - TGTGCCAGCAGCGATCAGGGTCATGAGCAGTTCTTC CASSDQGHEQFF
TRBJ1-5 TRBV7-8 TRBD1 many TGTGCCAGCAGCCGGAATCAGGGGGTAAATCAGCCCCAGCATTTT CASSRNQGVNQPQHF
TRBJ2-3 TRBV29-1 - many TGCAGCGTAGGACGCACAGATACGCAGTATTTT CSVGRTDTQYF
TRBJ2-3 TRBV20-1 TRBD2 - TGCAGTGCCCAGGACAGCCGACTAGCGGGGGCAGATACGCAGTATTTT CSAQDSRLAGADTQYF